This TCR beta chain was identified during a study of OX40 agonist ivuxolimab in advanced cancers. Only in-frame clones appear in the TCRdb table, and some are missing; sequencing was by immunoSEQ multiplex PCR. Of 42,000 or so clones in the sample, roughly four fifths were seen once. The clonotype comes from an adult with an advanced solid tumor such as melanoma, head and neck, liver or kidney cancer. The sample in question was CD4+ or CD8+ T cells sorted from blood, obtained in a trial of the OX40 agonist ivuxolimab.

Here the CDR3 DNA reads TGTGCCTGGGCGGCCGGGCCTTACGAGCAGTACTTC. Protein sequence: CAWAAGPYEQYF. The J gene is TRBJ2-7, the V gene TRBV30; the D is unclear. Trimming removed 5 bases at V and 4 bases at J, with 12 bases between. CDR1 is GTSNPN and CDR2 is SVGIG in the germline V gene (reference sequence). CDR3 length equals 12 residues.